What follows are 2 T cell receptor beta chains derived from one specimen sequenced in a study of OX40 agonist ivuxolimab in advanced cancers. The method was immunoSEQ multiplex PCR; TCRdb's version includes in-frame clones alone and lacks a portion of them. Among 60,000 to 65,000 clones, over 80% were seen once, and the ten largest hold around 2%. The specimen was CD4+ or CD8+ T cells sorted from blood, collected in a trial of the OX40 agonist ivuxolimab. The receptors here all came from an adult with an advanced solid tumor such as melanoma, head and neck, liver or kidney cancer.

The chain combines TRBV7-8 with TRBJ2-5, with 13 bases fitting TRBD2. This CDR3 spans 16 amino acids. The V gene end was trimmed by 4 bases and the J gene end by 5 bases; junction bases not matched to a gene: 7. CDR1 and CDR2 (germline): SGHVS, FQNEAQ. CDR3 nucleotides: TGTGCCAGCAGCTCACCCGGGACTAGCGGGGTGGAGACCCAGTACTTC. Its protein is CASSSPGTSGVETQYF.

This clone was seen just once. An end of the junction differs from the germline gene, which may be a read error. V gene TRBV7-7 combines with J gene TRBJ2-3, with D perhaps TRBD2 (5 bases). Per germline, CDR1 SSHAT and CDR2 FNYEAQ (reference sequence). This CDR3 is built from 16 residues. CDR3 nucleotides: TGTGCTAGCAGCCCCTTACCGCGGGCCTTCACAGATACGCAGTATTTT. Its protein product is CASSPLPRAFTDTQYF.